Listed below are T cell receptor beta chains from one sample, sequenced in a study of beta chain features in type 1 diabetes. Clones were sequenced by immunoSEQ multiplex PCR, and TCRdb holds only the in-frame ones, with some missing. The data hold a few hundred thousand clones, with 30% observed a single time. Sequenced sample: naive CD4+ T cells from blood. The receptors come from a man between 18 and 29 years old in good health. CDR3s include the opening cysteine and the closing phenylalanine or tryptophan. A D gene is named only where the DNA matches it firmly. Clone sizes are given selectively: once, few, many, or a class where the clone is expanded.

CDR3 protein | CDR3 DNA | J gene | D gene | clone size | V gene
CASRRRNEAFF | TGTGCCAGCAGAAGGCGGAATGAAGCTTTCTTT | TRBJ1-1 | - | few | TRBV4-2
CASSDDYSGANVLTF | TGTGCCAGCAGTGACGATTACTCTGGGGCCAACGTCCTGACTTTC | TRBJ2-6 | - | once | TRBV25-1
CASSLLGLRGQDNEQFF | TGTGCCAGCAGCTTACTGGGGCTGAGGGGACAGGACAATGAGCAGTTCTTC | TRBJ2-1 | TRBD1 | - | TRBV7-9
CASTHEAVIGQETQYF | TGTGCCAGCACCCACGAGGCTGTTATTGGCCAGGAGACCCAGTACTTC | TRBJ2-5 | - | - | TRBV2
CASSQDRRETQYF | TGCGCCAGCAGCCAAGATAGGCGCGAGACCCAGTACTTC | TRBJ2-5 | - | - | TRBV4-3
CAWSRTGFEKLFF | TGTGCCTGGAGTAGGACAGGGTTTGAAAAACTGTTTTTT | TRBJ1-4 | TRBD1 | - | TRBV30
CASSLRGLASYEQYF | TGCGCCAGCAGCTTGAGGGGACTAGCGAGCTACGAGCAGTACTTC | TRBJ2-7 | TRBD2 | few | TRBV5-1
CAWVSRLGGNTIYF | TGTGCCTGGGTCTCCCGGCTAGGTGGAAACACCATATATTTT | TRBJ1-3 | - | few | TRBV30
CSVEFGGSPYNEQFF | TGCAGCGTTGAGTTCGGCGGGTCCCCCTACAATGAGCAGTTCTTC | TRBJ2-1 | - | few | TRBV29-1
CASSYSRTGTYNEQFF | TGTGCCAGCAGTTATTCTCGGACAGGGACCTACAATGAGCAGTTCTTC | TRBJ2-1 | TRBD1 | - | TRBV6-5
CASSVWTSGSNEQFF | TGTGCCAGCAGCGTGTGGACTAGCGGGAGCAATGAGCAGTTCTTC | TRBJ2-1 | TRBD2 | - | TRBV9
CAWSRRWGWPQHF | TGTGCCTGGAGTAGACGTTGGGGATGGCCCCAGCATTTT | TRBJ1-5 | - | - | TRBV30
CAWSRQLAGGNEQFF | TGTGCCTGGAGTCGTCAACTAGCGGGAGGCAATGAGCAGTTCTTC | TRBJ2-1 | TRBD2 | few | TRBV30
CATSRDSGTGSYEQYF | TGTGCCACCAGCAGAGATTCCGGGACAGGGTCCTACGAGCAGTACTTC | TRBJ2-7 | TRBD1 | few | TRBV15
CATSRAQSKNIQYF | TGTGCCACCAGCAGAGCGCAGAGCAAAAACATTCAGTACTTC | TRBJ2-4 | - | - | TRBV15
CASSPQEFSSGANVLTF | TGTGCCAGCAGTCCCCAGGAGTTTAGCTCTGGGGCCAACGTCCTGACTTTC | TRBJ2-6 | - | - | TRBV25-1
CAWGDTSYEQYF | TGTGCCTGGGGGGACACTAGCTACGAGCAGTACTTC | TRBJ2-7 | - | few | TRBV30
CASRTGTSEQETQYF | TGTGCCAGCAGAACCGGGACTAGCGAACAAGAGACCCAGTACTTC | TRBJ2-5 | TRBD2 | - | TRBV5-4
CASRAEAGANVLTF | TGTGCCAGCCGTGCGGAGGCTGGGGCCAACGTCCTGACTTTC | TRBJ2-6 | - | few | TRBV28
CANSRQGSSYNEQFF | TGTGCCAACTCCCGACAGGGGAGCTCCTACAATGAGCAGTTCTTC | TRBJ2-1 | TRBD1 | few | TRBV7-9